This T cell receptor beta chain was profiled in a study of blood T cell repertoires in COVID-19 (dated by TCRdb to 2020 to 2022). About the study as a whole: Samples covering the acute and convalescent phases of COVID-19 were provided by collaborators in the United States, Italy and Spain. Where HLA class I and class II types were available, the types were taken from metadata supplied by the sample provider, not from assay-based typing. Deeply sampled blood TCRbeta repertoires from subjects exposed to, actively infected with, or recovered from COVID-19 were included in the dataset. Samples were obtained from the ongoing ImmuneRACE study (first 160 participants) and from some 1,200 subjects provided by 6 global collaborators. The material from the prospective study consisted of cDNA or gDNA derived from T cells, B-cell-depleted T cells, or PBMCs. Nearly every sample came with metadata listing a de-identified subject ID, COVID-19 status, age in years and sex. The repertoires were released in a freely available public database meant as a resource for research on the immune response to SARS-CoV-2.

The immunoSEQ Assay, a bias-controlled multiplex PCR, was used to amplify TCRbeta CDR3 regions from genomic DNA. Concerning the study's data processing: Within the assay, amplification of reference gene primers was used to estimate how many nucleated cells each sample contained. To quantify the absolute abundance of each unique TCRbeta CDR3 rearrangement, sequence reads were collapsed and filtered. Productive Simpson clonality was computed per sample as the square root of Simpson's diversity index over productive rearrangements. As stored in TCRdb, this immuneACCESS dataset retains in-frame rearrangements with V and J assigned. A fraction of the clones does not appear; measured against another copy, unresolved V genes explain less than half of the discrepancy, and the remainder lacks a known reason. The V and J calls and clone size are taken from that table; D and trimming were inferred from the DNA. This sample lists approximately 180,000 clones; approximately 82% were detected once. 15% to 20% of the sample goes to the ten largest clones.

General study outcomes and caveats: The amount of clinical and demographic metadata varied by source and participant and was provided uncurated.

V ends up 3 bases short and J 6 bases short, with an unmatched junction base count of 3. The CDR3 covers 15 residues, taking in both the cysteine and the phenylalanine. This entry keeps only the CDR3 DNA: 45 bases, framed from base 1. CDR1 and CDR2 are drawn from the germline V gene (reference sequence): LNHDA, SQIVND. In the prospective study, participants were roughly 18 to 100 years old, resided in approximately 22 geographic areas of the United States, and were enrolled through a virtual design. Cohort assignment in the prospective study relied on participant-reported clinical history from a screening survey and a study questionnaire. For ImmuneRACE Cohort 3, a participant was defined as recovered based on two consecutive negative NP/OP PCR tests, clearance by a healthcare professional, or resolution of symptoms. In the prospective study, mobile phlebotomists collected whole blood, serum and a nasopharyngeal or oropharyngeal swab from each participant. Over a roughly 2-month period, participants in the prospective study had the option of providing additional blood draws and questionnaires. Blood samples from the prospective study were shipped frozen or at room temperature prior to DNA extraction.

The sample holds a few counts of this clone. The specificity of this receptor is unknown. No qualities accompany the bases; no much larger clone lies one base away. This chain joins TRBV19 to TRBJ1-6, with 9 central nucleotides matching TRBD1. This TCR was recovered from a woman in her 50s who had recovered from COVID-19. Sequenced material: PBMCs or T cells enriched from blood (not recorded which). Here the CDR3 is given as CASSIGTGTNSPLHF. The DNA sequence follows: TGTGCCAGTAGTATTGGGACAGGGACTAATTCACCCCTCCACTTT.